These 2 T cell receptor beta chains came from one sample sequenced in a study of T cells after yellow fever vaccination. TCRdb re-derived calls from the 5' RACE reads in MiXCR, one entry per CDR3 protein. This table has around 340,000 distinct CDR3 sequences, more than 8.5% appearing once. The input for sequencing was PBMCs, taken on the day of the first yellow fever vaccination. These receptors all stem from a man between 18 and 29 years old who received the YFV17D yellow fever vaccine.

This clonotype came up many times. DNA for the CDR3: TGTGCCAGCAGTTACTTAAGGGGAGCCACAGATACGCAGTATTTT. Protein sequence: CASSYLRGATDTQYF. J is TRBJ2-3 and V is TRBV6-2 or TRBV6-3; D assignment may be TRBD1 or TRBD2 (5 bases each). This CDR3 spans 15 amino acids. Between the trimmed V and J ends, which lost 1 base and 2 bases, there was a span of 10 bases. Germline V gene lookup returns CDR1 MNHEY and CDR2 SVGEGT.

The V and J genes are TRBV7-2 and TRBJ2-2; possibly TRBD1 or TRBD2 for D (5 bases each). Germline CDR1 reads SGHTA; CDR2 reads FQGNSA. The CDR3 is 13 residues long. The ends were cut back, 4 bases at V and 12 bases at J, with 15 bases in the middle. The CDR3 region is CASSSNTEGQLFF. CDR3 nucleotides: TGTGCCAGCAGCTCAAATACAGAGGGGCAGCTGTTTTTT.